These 21 T cell receptor beta chains share one sample of origin, sequenced in a study of T cells in Graves' hyperthyroidism and ophthalmopathy. Authors of the study amplified TCR beta CDR3 regions from RNA transcripts. Using the HTBI primer set, a first-round RT-PCR was run on the TCR CDR3. TCRdb ran MiXCR on the multiplex PCR reads and lists one entry per CDR3 protein. The sample has some 550,000 distinct CDR3 sequences; approximately 15% are singletons. The sample was blood. These receptors came from a woman in her forties with Graves' ophthalmopathy.

There are many counts of this clonotype. The chain is built from TRBV27 and TRBJ1-1, with D unclear. The germline gives CDR1 MNHEY, CDR2 SMNVEV (reference sequence). Trimming cost V 3 bases and J 1 base, with 15 bases left between them. The CDR3 is 16 residues long. As DNA, the CDR3 is TGTGCCAGCAGTTTCCGACTGACCCCTAGGAACACTGAAGCTTTCTTT. Protein product: CASSFRLTPRNTEAFF.

This clonotype was counted many times. The rearrangement links TRBV2 to TRBJ2-7; D not certain. The germline CDR1 and CDR2 sequences are SNHLY and FYNNEI. This CDR3 contains 11 residues. Trimming left V 8 bases short and J 6 bases short, with 11 bases between. CDR3 amino acids: CASFHSGEQYF. CDR3 sequence (DNA): TGTGCCAGCTTCCACTCGGGCGAGCAGTACTTC.

V usage is TRBV27 and J usage is TRBJ2-7, with D maybe TRBD1 (7 bases). The V and J ends lost 6 bases and 0 bases respectively, with 15 bases between them. There are 15 residues in the CDR3. Looked up from germline, CDR1 is MNHEY and CDR2 is SMNVEV (reference sequence). CDR3 DNA: TGTGCCAGCAGGCGACGCGGGACAGACTCCTACGAGCAGTACTTC. Translation: CASRRRGTDSYEQYF.

The sample holds many counts of this clonotype. In nucleotides, the CDR3 is TGTGCCAGCAGCTTCTATCGGGACACTGAAGCTTTCTTT. Protein product: CASSFYRDTEAFF. The chain employs TRBV13 and TRBJ1-1; D unresolved. The CDR3 length is 13 residues. V was pared by 3 bases and J by 3 bases, with 8 bases between. Germline V gene lookup returns CDR1 PRHDT and CDR2 FYEKMQ (reference sequence).

This clonotype was seen at least ten times. CDR3 amino acids: CAWNRRGSSRTEAFF. The CDR3 bases are TGTGCCTGGAATAGGAGGGGGAGTTCTCGGACTGAAGCTTTCTTT. The chain employs TRBV30 and TRBJ1-1, with a possible D match to TRBD1 (6 bases). Germline CDR1 and CDR2: GTSNPN and SVGIG (reference sequence). The CDR3 is 15 amino acids. V lost 4 bases and J lost 5, with 20 bases in between.

This clonotype was counted between two and nine times. V is TRBV10-3 and J is TRBJ2-7, with TRBD1 matching 8 bases. The CDR3 spans 14 residues. Looked up from germline, CDR1 is ENHRY and CDR2 is SYGVKD. V lost 0 bases, J lost 3 bases, and 1 base stayed unmatched. CDR3 sequence (DNA): TGTGCCATCAGTGAGTCCGGGACAGGCTACGAGCAGTACTTC. Translation: CAISESGTGYEQYF.

In this sample, this clonotype turned up many times. This chain connects TRBV28 to TRBJ2-7; TRBD1 is a possible D gene (7 bases). Germline V gene sequence: CDR1 MDHEN, CDR2 SYDVKM. With 3 bases removed from V and 5 bases from J, the gap between germline ends came to 20 bases. The CDR3 has 16 residues. CDR3 nucleotide sequence: TGTGCCAGCAGTTTTGGTGACAGGGAGGTTCGGGACGAGCAGTACTTC. Its translation: CASSFGDREVRDEQYF.

This clonotype has a count of ten or more. CDR3 in amino acids: CSARDALVGAWAETQYF. Here the CDR3 DNA reads TGCAGTGCTAGAGATGCCCTTGTAGGGGCCTGGGCAGAGACCCAGTACTTC. The chain combines TRBV20-1 with TRBJ2-5, with D perhaps TRBD1 (5 bases). The CDR3 length is 17 residues. V lost 0 bases to trimming and J lost 4 bases, with 21 bases between them. Germline loops: CDR1 DFQATT, CDR2 SNEGSKA (reference sequence).

V usage is TRBV6-1 and J usage is TRBJ2-7; possibly TRBD1 for D (6 bases). V was cut by 4 bases and J by 7 bases, with 14 bases left in between. This CDR3 is 13 amino acids long. Per the germline V gene, CDR1 is MNHNS and CDR2 is SASEGT. The CDR3 protein is CASSGQQGEEQYF. CDR3 in DNA: TGTGCCAGCAGTGGTCAACAGGGTGAGGAGCAGTACTTC.

A remark on this clonotype: A single base separates this from a much larger clone, so it may be a read error. The chain links TRBV11-2 to TRBJ2-5, with D unresolved. The V gene's germline CDR1 is SGHAT and CDR2 FQNNGV. The CDR3 covers 13 residues. V was pared by 6 bases and J by 4 bases, with 12 bases between. The CDR3 bases are TGTGCCAGCAGTACGGGTGGCAGAGAGACCCAGTACTTC. Translated, it gives CASSTGGRETQYF.

Ten or more counts support this clonotype. The chain joins TRBV5-1 to TRBJ2-2; D is unresolved. The CDR3 covers 14 residues. Germline CDR1 reads SGHRS; CDR2 reads YFSETQ. Trimming took 0 bases from V and 9 from J, leaving 12 bases between them. The CDR3 reads CASSLDMGFRELFF. The CDR3 nucleotides are TGCGCCAGCAGCTTGGATATGGGTTTTCGGGAGCTGTTTTTT.

This clonotype came up a few times. The V call is TRBV19, the J call TRBJ1-1, with 7 positions matching TRBD1. In germline, CDR1 is LNHDA, CDR2 SQIVND (reference sequence). The CDR3 totals 15 residues. With V trimmed by 4 bases and J by 5 bases, 10 bases remained unmatched. Here the CDR3 reads CASSTRQGLGTEAFF. As DNA, the CDR3 is TGTGCCAGTAGTACCCGACAGGGATTGGGAACTGAAGCTTTCTTT.

The chain couples TRBV10-3 to TRBJ2-2, with a possible D match to TRBD2 (5 bases). The V end lost 0 bases, the J end lost 5 bases, and 22 bases lay between the germline ends. Germline V gene data show CDR1 as ENHRY and CDR2 as SYGVKD. This CDR3 is built from 19 residues. The CDR3 nucleotides are TGTGCCATCAGTGAGTCGAGTACAAAGGTACTAGGGAGAACCGGGGAGCTGTTTTTT. This encodes CAISESSTKVLGRTGELFF.

This clonotype was counted between two and nine times. V usage is TRBV12-3 or TRBV12-4 and J usage is TRBJ2-2, with 7 bases aligning to TRBD2. V was clipped by 3 bases and J by 4 bases; unmatched bases: 14. The CDR3 totals 18 residues. DNA of the CDR3: TGTGCCAGCAGTTTTTGGGTGTGGGGAGGGGATATCACCGGGGAGCTGTTTTTT. This codes for CASSFWVWGGDITGELFF.

This sequence joins TRBV5-4 and TRBJ2-5; D gene uncertain. Trimming cost V 0 bases and J 3 bases, with 6 bases left between them. The CDR3 sequence is 13 residues long. CDR1 is SGHNT and CDR2 is YYREEE in the germline V gene (reference sequence). The CDR3: CASSLVTKETQYF. The CDR3 region has the DNA TGTGCCAGCAGCTTGGTTACGAAAGAGACCCAGTACTTC.

Many counts were recorded for this clonotype. The chain links TRBV12-3 or TRBV12-4 to TRBJ2-7, with 8 bases fitting TRBD2. Trimming took 6 bases from V and 3 from J; bases not matched to a gene: 7. The length of the CDR3 is 14 residues. CDR3 residues: CASRGNSGNYEQYF. The CDR3 DNA is TGTGCCAGCAGGGGTAATAGCGGGAACTACGAGCAGTACTTC.

The chain joins TRBV6-1 to TRBJ1-3, with D tentatively TRBD1 (5 bases). This CDR3 has 17 residues. V gave up 6 bases and J gave up 0 bases, with 18 bases separating them. Germline V gene lookup returns CDR1 MNHNS and CDR2 SASEGT. The CDR3 spells CASRRGSELISGNTIYF. The CDR3 DNA sequence: TGTGCCAGCAGGAGGGGATCGGAATTGATCTCTGGAAACACCATATATTTT.

In its sample, this clonotype was seen many times. This chain links TRBV12-5 with TRBJ2-1; 8 positions agree with TRBD1. Germline V gene data show CDR1 as LGHNT and CDR2 as FRNRAP. J gave up 7 bases and V 0 bases, and 5 bases lay outside the gene matches. This CDR3 contains 15 residues. As DNA, the CDR3 is TGTGCTAGTGGTTTGGTACAGGGGGGTACGAATGAGCAGTTCTTC. Its translation is CASGLVQGGTNEQFF.

This clonotype occurred many times. DNA of the CDR3: TGTGCCAGCAAATATACGGTGAACACTGAAGCTTTCTTT. It codes for CASKYTVNTEAFF. The rearrangement links TRBV12-3 or TRBV12-4 to TRBJ1-1; D call uncertain. Deletions cut 7 bases from V and 0 bases from J, with 9 bases between. The CDR3 totals 13 residues.

Many counts were recorded for this clonotype. The rearrangement joins TRBV11-2 to TRBJ2-7; D unresolved. V lost 2 bases and J 0 bases, leaving 11 bases between the germline ends. The CDR3 contains 15 residues. Germline CDR1 reads SGHAT; CDR2 reads FQNNGV. CDR3 DNA sequence: TGTGCCAGCAGCTTAACCTCAGAGCTCTCCTACGAGCAGTACTTC. This codes for CASSLTSELSYEQYF. Complete variable domain (other parts from reference TRBV11-2 and TRBJ2-7): EAGVAQSPRYKIIEKRQSVAFWCNPISGHATLYWYQQILGQGPKLLIQFQNNGVVDDSQLPKDRFSAERLKGVDSTLKIQPAKLEDSAVYLCASSLTSELSYEQYFGPGTRLTVT.

The genes are TRBV4-2 and TRBJ2-3, with D possibly being TRBD1 or TRBD2 (5 bases each). V lost 0 bases and J lost 0, with 13 bases in between. The CDR3 extends over 17 amino acids. Germline CDR1 and CDR2: LGHNA and YNFKEQ. The CDR3 loop is CASSQDRNGASTDTQYF. CDR3 coding DNA: TGTGCCAGCAGCCAAGATAGAAACGGGGCGAGCACAGATACGCAGTATTTT.